The clone carrying this T cell receptor beta chain was counted a single time. J lost 4 bases, V lost 1 base, and 2 bases had no gene match. This CDR3 is built from 16 residues. Germline CDR1 and CDR2: MDHEN and SYDVKM. This entry is derived from a study of OX40 agonist ivuxolimab in advanced cancers. Sequencing was performed with immunoSEQ multiplex PCR; in TCRdb, only in-frame clones are kept and a portion is missing. The sample records 70,000 to 95,000 clones, under 90% being singletons. This TCR came from an adult with an advanced solid tumor such as melanoma, head and neck, liver or kidney cancer. This chain joins TRBV28 and TRBJ2-2; 11 nucleotides match TRBD1. Sequenced material: CD4+ or CD8+ T cells sorted from blood, taken in a trial of the OX40 agonist ivuxolimab. The CDR3 nucleotides read TGTGCCAGCAGTTTATATGGGACAGGGGGCACCGGGGAGCTGTTTTTT. Translated, it gives CASSLYGTGGTGELFF.